A single sample is the source of the 25 T cell receptor beta chains below, sequenced in a study of CD8+ T cells in alopecia areata. Investigators isolated RNA and reverse transcribed it into cDNA to act as the sequencing template. The method was immunoSEQ multiplex PCR; TCRdb's version includes in-frame clones alone and lacks a portion of them. Found here are 100,000 to 150,000 clones, about 50% of them singletons; the top ten hold over 9.5%. Sequencing was done on a sample of NKG2D-low CD8+ T cells sorted from blood. The source is a human donor with alopecia areata.

V usage is TRBV27 and J usage is TRBJ1-1, with D unclear. Per the germline V gene, CDR1 is MNHEY and CDR2 is SMNVEV (reference sequence). The V end lost 3 bases, the J end lost 1 base, and 3 bases lay between the germline ends. CDR3 length: 12 amino acids. The CDR3 DNA is TGTGCCAGCAGTTTGGGGAACACTGAAGCTTTCTTT. This gives the protein CASSLGNTEAFF.

This clone came up a few times. This rearrangement joins TRBV5-4 to TRBJ2-1, with D perhaps given as TRBD1 or TRBD2 (5 bases each). The CDR3 is made up of 15 amino acids. Germline assignment: CDR1 SGHNT and CDR2 YYREEE (reference sequence). The V end lost 3 bases, the J end lost 6 bases, and 16 bases lay between the germline ends. CDR3 nucleotides: TGTGCCAGCAGCTCCTCCTCGGGACGGATCAATGAGCAGTTCTTC. Protein product: CASSSSSGRINEQFF.

The rearrangement uses TRBV29-1 and TRBJ2-5; 8 bases line up with TRBD1. The J call could be wrong; TRBJ2-7 is a better fit for the DNA end. Germline loops: CDR1 SQVTM, CDR2 ANQGSEA. The CDR3 spans 13 residues. The CDR3 DNA reads TGCAGCGCCCTGACAGGGGAGAGGAACGAGCAGTACTTC. Its protein product is CSALTGERNEQYF.

The V call is TRBV30, the J call TRBJ2-7; D is ambiguous. Germline assignment: CDR1 GTSNPN and CDR2 SVGIG (reference sequence). The V and J ends lost 0 bases and 1 base respectively, with 7 bases between them. The CDR3 consists of 13 residues. The CDR3 region has the DNA TGTGCCTGGAGTGTCGGGCATTCCTACGAGCAGTACTTC. Amino acids: CAWSVGHSYEQYF.

The chain carries TRBV28 and TRBJ2-7, with 7 bases matching TRBD2. The CDR3 extends over 13 amino acids. Looked up from germline, CDR1 is MDHEN and CDR2 is SYDVKM. V gave up 4 bases and J gave up 5 bases; unmatched junction bases: 5. CDR3 loop: CASSSRESDEQYF. DNA for the CDR3: TGTGCCAGCAGTTCGCGGGAGAGCGACGAGCAGTACTTC.

In this sample, this clone turned up a few times. The chain carries TRBV29-1 and TRBJ2-7; 10 bases are shared with TRBD1. Germline V gene lookup returns CDR1 SQVTM and CDR2 ANQGSEA. Losses at the gene ends were 0 bases for V and 3 bases for J; bases not matched to a gene: 5. The CDR3 covers 15 residues. CDR3 sequence: CSVEDEGTGDYEQYF. As DNA, the CDR3 is TGCAGCGTTGAAGATGAAGGGACAGGGGACTACGAGCAGTACTTC.

This clone showed up just a few times. The rearrangement links TRBV29-1 to TRBJ2-7, with D tentatively TRBD1 (6 bases). Germline CDR1 SQVTM, CDR2 ANQGSEA. This CDR3 has 13 residues. V lost 4 bases and J 2 bases, leaving 12 bases between the germline ends. CDR3 DNA: TGCAGCGTTGTCCGGCAGGGGACCTACGAGCAGTACTTC. This gives the protein CSVVRQGTYEQYF.

The rearrangement joins TRBV29-1 to TRBJ1-4, with 8 bases aligning to TRBD1. This CDR3 is 16 amino acids long. V lost 0 bases, J lost 0 bases, and 3 bases stayed unmatched. Germline V gene sequence: CDR1 SQVTM, CDR2 ANQGSEA. The CDR3: CSVEEGQDPTNEKLFF. In nucleotides, the CDR3 is TGCAGCGTTGAAGAGGGACAGGACCCAACTAATGAAAAACTGTTTTTT.

The rearrangement uses TRBV29-1 and TRBJ2-1, with D tentatively TRBD1 or TRBD2 (6 bases each). The CDR3 length is 15 residues. CDR1 is SQVTM and CDR2 is ANQGSEA in the germline V gene. Trimming stripped 2 bases from V and 8 bases from J, with 19 bases between. Written as DNA, the CDR3 is TGCAGCGTTGAACCCTTGGAGGGGGAGACCTATGAGCAGTTCTTC. Its protein product is CSVEPLEGETYEQFF.

The chain carries TRBV21-1 and TRBJ2-4; the D segment call TRBD1 is taken from the table without a DNA check. TRBV21-1 constitutes a pseudogene. The CDR3 is made up of 21 amino acids. CDR3 sequence reads: CASSKATSGTGGLLSKNIQYF. The CDR3 DNA reads TGTGCCAGCAGCAAAGCCACCTCCGGGACAGGGGGCCTCCTCAGCAAAAACATTCAGTACTTC.

This clone was observed a few times. V gene TRBV7-9 combines with J gene TRBJ2-1, with D possibly TRBD1 on 5 matching bases. The CDR3 covers 14 residues. The germline V gene has CDR1 SEHNR and CDR2 FQNEAQ (reference sequence). V lost 4 bases, J lost 5 bases, and 12 bases lay in between. CDR3 sequence: CASSSVIGDNEQFF. In nucleotides, the CDR3 is TGTGCCAGCAGCTCAGTCATAGGGGACAATGAGCAGTTCTTC.

The chain is built from TRBV29-1 and TRBJ2-7; the D gene is possibly TRBD2 (6 bases). The CDR3 has 14 amino acids. Deletions cut 2 bases from V and 4 bases from J, with 15 bases between. Germline CDR1 and CDR2: SQVTM and ANQGSEA. DNA of the CDR3: TGCAGCGTTGAACGGGACTCCTACACGTACGAGCAGTACTTC. Protein product: CSVERDSYTYEQYF.

The chain links TRBV5-1 to TRBJ2-3, with 12 bases identical to TRBD2. V was clipped by 4 bases and J by 4 bases; unmatched bases: 10. The CDR3 has 17 amino acids. Germline CDR1 reads SGHRS; CDR2 reads YFSETQ. Here the CDR3 DNA reads TGCGCCAGCAGCGATCGACTAGCGGGAGTTGGGGCAGATACGCAGTATTTT. This sequence encodes CASSDRLAGVGADTQYF.

This clone showed up just a few times. The chain recombines TRBV29-1 with TRBJ2-3; perhaps D is TRBD1 or TRBD2 (7 bases each). The CDR3 spans 13 residues. Looked up from germline, CDR1 is SQVTM and CDR2 is ANQGSEA. Trimming removed 8 bases at V and 2 bases at J, with 14 bases between. DNA of the CDR3: TGCAGCTCAGGGGGGGGTACCACAGATACGCAGTATTTT. Amino acids: CSSGGGTTDTQYF.

J is TRBJ2-1 and V is TRBV29-1; TRBD2 aligns across 9 bases. The CDR3 totals 17 residues. Trimming cost V 7 bases and J 4 bases; bases outside gene matches: 17. Looked up from germline, CDR1 is SQVTM and CDR2 is ANQGSEA. The CDR3 sequence is CSASRGSRAGGYNEQFF. CDR3 DNA: TGCAGCGCCTCCCGCGGGTCCCGTGCGGGAGGGTACAATGAGCAGTTCTTC.

About this clone: Compared with germline, one end of the junction differs, possibly owing to a read error. In DNA, the CDR3 is TGTGCCAGCAGCCAAGTTTCTAAAGCGGACACCCAAGGGACCCAGTACTTC. Protein: CASSQVSKADTQGTQYF. The V gene is TRBV14, the J gene TRBJ2-5; TRBD1 or TRBD2 may be the D gene (5 bases each). This CDR3 comprises 17 residues. CDR1 and CDR2 from the germline V gene are SGHDN and FVKESK.

In this sample, this clone turned up a few times. The chain recombines TRBV5-1 with TRBJ1-2; no definite D call. Germline CDR1 is SGHRS and CDR2 is YFSETQ. This CDR3 is 12 amino acids long. V was pared by 2 bases and J by 1 base, with 3 bases between. CDR3 coding DNA: TGCGCCAGCAGCTTTAATAACTATGGCTACACCTTC. Protein: CASSFNNYGYTF.

The V and J genes are TRBV27 and TRBJ2-2; D unresolved. This CDR3 has 13 residues. The germline V and J ends were trimmed by 4 bases and 5 bases, with 8 bases remaining between them. Germline CDR1 MNHEY, CDR2 SMNVEV (reference sequence). For the CDR3, the DNA is TGTGCCAGCAGTTCCTTTGGTACCGGGGAGCTGTTTTTT. Amino acids: CASSSFGTGELFF.

This chain uses TRBV5-1 with TRBJ2-7, with 7 positions matching TRBD2. This CDR3 region has 13 residues. Germline-derived CDR1 and CDR2 are SGHRS and YFSETQ. V lost 4 bases to trimming and J lost 6 bases; unmatched junction nucleotides: 7. The CDR3 sequence is CASSPPGRVEQYF. CDR3 sequence (DNA): TGCGCCAGCAGCCCCCCGGGGAGGGTCGAGCAGTACTTC.

In this sample, this clone turned up a few times. The J gene is TRBJ2-1, the V gene TRBV6-6; D perhaps matches TRBD2 (6 bases). This CDR3 is built from 13 residues. The germline gives CDR1 MNHNY, CDR2 SVGAGI (reference sequence). V was trimmed by 6 bases and J by 9 bases, leaving 15 bases between them. The CDR3, as DNA: TGTGCCAGCAGCGGGGACTCGGGCGGTGAGCAGTTCTTC. Encoded protein: CASSGDSGGEQFF.

This chain joins TRBV29-1 and TRBJ2-7, with D possibly being TRBD1 (9 bases). The germline gives CDR1 SQVTM, CDR2 ANQGSEA. Trimming took off 5 bases at V and 3 bases at J, with 23 bases between the two ends. The CDR3 loop spans 16 amino acids. CDR3 loop: CSVLQGALAGGYEQYF. The CDR3 DNA follows: TGCAGCGTTCTACAGGGGGCTTTGGCGGGGGGCTACGAGCAGTACTTC.

The chain carries TRBV9 and TRBJ2-1; 8 bases map to TRBD2. The CDR3 is 15 amino acids. Looked up from germline, CDR1 is SGDLS and CDR2 is YYNGEE. V dropped 4 bases and J dropped 8; count of bases not matched to a gene: 11. CDR3 region: CASSPASGSMYEQFF. In nucleotides, the CDR3 is TGTGCCAGCAGCCCCGCCAGCGGGAGTATGTATGAGCAGTTCTTC.

The V and J genes are TRBV14 and TRBJ2-1; unclear D gene. This CDR3 is 12 amino acids long. V dropped 2 bases and J dropped 5 bases, with 4 bases sitting between them. Per the germline V gene, CDR1 is SGHDN and CDR2 is FVKESK. The CDR3 loop is CASSQQNNEQFF. CDR3 DNA sequence: TGTGCCAGCAGCCAACAGAACAATGAGCAGTTCTTC.

V usage is TRBV11-2 and J usage is TRBJ2-3, with D hard to call. This CDR3 region has 16 residues. Trimming removed 0 bases at V and 2 bases at J, with 12 bases between. The germline CDR1 and CDR2 sequences are SGHAT and FQNNGV. CDR3 protein: CASSLDPGLNTDTQYF. In DNA, the CDR3 is TGTGCCAGCAGCTTAGATCCAGGTCTAAACACAGATACGCAGTATTTT.

A few counts support this clone. The chain is built from TRBV5-1 and TRBJ1-5; TRBD1 matches at 8 bases. In germline, CDR1 is SGHRS, CDR2 YFSETQ. The CDR3 consists of 13 residues. With 3 bases clipped from V and 7 bases from J, the junction kept 3 bases outside the gene matches. This CDR3 is CASSSTGEQPQHF. As DNA, the CDR3 is TGCGCCAGCAGCTCGACAGGGGAGCAGCCCCAGCATTTT.